These T cell receptor beta chains were read from a single sample in a study of cytomegalovirus exposure and HLA in healthy donors. Measured with immunoSEQ multiplex PCR; TCRdb has only the in-frame clones, and not every one. The data contain 120,000 or so clones, 77% of them singletons. Sequenced input: PBMCs. The receptors stem from a man younger than 30 in good health and CMV-seropositive. Each CDR3 is given with its conserved first and last residue. A D gene is named only where the DNA matches it firmly. Some rows have no size entry. The others give once, few or many, or a class for an expanded clone.

V gene: TRBV5-6
clone size: .
J gene: TRBJ1-1
D gene: TRBD1
CDR3 DNA: TGTGCCAGCAGCTCGGGACAGGGCGCTGAAGCTTTCTTT
CDR3 protein: CASSSGQGAEAFF

V gene: TRBV7-9
clone size: once
J gene: TRBJ1-5
D gene: .
CDR3 DNA: TGTGCCAGCAGCTTACCGGGTCAGCCCCAGCATTTT
CDR3 protein: CASSLPGQPQHF

V gene: TRBV10-3
clone size: .
J gene: TRBJ1-2
D gene: .
CDR3 DNA: TGTGCCATCACAGGGAACTATGGCTACACCTTC
CDR3 protein: CAITGNYGYTF

V gene: TRBV7-8
clone size: .
J gene: TRBJ1-3
D gene: .
CDR3 DNA: TGTGCCAGCAGCCAGGGCAGCTCTGGAAACACCATATATTTT
CDR3 protein: CASSQGSSGNTIYF

V gene: TRBV6-1
clone size: .
J gene: TRBJ1-2
D gene: .
CDR3 DNA: TGTGCCAGCATTGATACGTTGGCACCTCCATATGGCTACACCTTC
CDR3 protein: CASIDTLAPPYGYTF

V gene: TRBV27
clone size: .
J gene: TRBJ1-1
D gene: TRBD1
CDR3 DNA: TGTGCCAGCAGCGGGACAGGGGATGGTACTGAAGCTTTCTTT
CDR3 protein: CASSGTGDGTEAFF

V gene: TRBV4-1
clone size: .
J gene: TRBJ2-6
D gene: TRBD1
CDR3 DNA: TGCGCCAGCAGCCAAGAAGCGAGAGGGGGCGCTGGGGCCAACGTCCTGACTTTC
CDR3 protein: CASSQEARGGAGANVLTF

V gene: TRBV2
clone size: .
J gene: TRBJ1-5
D gene: .
CDR3 DNA: TGTGCCAGCAGTGAAGCAGGAGGGTCGAACAATCAGCCCCAGCATTTT
CDR3 protein: CASSEAGGSNNQPQHF

V gene: TRBV11-2
clone size: .
J gene: TRBJ2-1
D gene: TRBD2
CDR3 DNA: TGTGCCAGCAGCTTACCTAGCGGGGGGGCTCTAGATGAGCAGTTCTTC
CDR3 protein: CASSLPSGGALDEQFF

V gene: TRBV21-1
clone size: .
J gene: TRBJ2-5
D gene: .
CDR3 DNA: TGTGCCAGCAGCACCCCAGAGCGGGGGCCAAAACAAGAGACCCAGTACTTC
CDR3 protein: CASSTPERGPKQETQYF

V gene: TRBV7-6
clone size: .
J gene: TRBJ2-7
D gene: TRBD1
CDR3 DNA: TGTGCCAGCAGCATTGGACAGGAGAGCTACGAGCAGTACTTC
CDR3 protein: CASSIGQESYEQYF

V gene: TRBV2
clone size: .
J gene: TRBJ1-4
D gene: .
CDR3 DNA: TGTGCCAGCAGACCAGACAGTCTACCTCGCAAACTGTTTTTT
CDR3 protein: CASRPDSLPRKLFF

V gene: TRBV11-3
clone size: .
J gene: TRBJ1-1
D gene: TRBD1
CDR3 DNA: TGTGCCAGCAGCCCAGGGACAGGGACTGAAGCTTTCTTT
CDR3 protein: CASSPGTGTEAFF

V gene: TRBV7-9
clone size: .
J gene: TRBJ2-2
D gene: .
CDR3 DNA: TGTGCCAGCGCAGGTCCCATGACAGATCCTCAAGCGAACACCGGGGAGCTGTTTTTT
CDR3 protein: CASAGPMTDPQANTGELFF

V gene: TRBV5-1
clone size: .
J gene: TRBJ1-2
D gene: .
CDR3 DNA: TGCGCCAGCAGCTTACGGCAGGGAAGTGGCTACACCTTC
CDR3 protein: CASSLRQGSGYTF

V gene: TRBV19
clone size: .
J gene: TRBJ2-7
D gene: TRBD1
CDR3 DNA: TGTGCCAGTAGTAGGGACAGATCCTACGAGCAGTACTTC
CDR3 protein: CASSRDRSYEQYF

V gene: TRBV5-1
clone size: .
J gene: TRBJ2-2
D gene: TRBD1
CDR3 DNA: TGCGCCAGCACGGTAGTAGGGGGACAGACGAACACCGGGGAGCTGTTTTTT
CDR3 protein: CASTVVGGQTNTGELFF

V gene: TRBV4-1
clone size: few
J gene: TRBJ1-2
D gene: .
CDR3 DNA: TGCGCCAGCAGCCAAGATAGAGGGGGAGGGTATGGCTACACCTTC
CDR3 protein: CASSQDRGGGYGYTF

V gene: TRBV9
clone size: .
J gene: TRBJ2-6
D gene: TRBD1
CDR3 DNA: TGTGCCAGCAGCGTTGGGGACAGGGTACGTGGGGCCAACGTCCTGACTTTC
CDR3 protein: CASSVGDRVRGANVLTF

V gene: TRBV5-6
clone size: .
J gene: TRBJ2-7
D gene: .
CDR3 DNA: TGTGCCAGCAGCCCTGACAGTTCCTACGAGCAGTACTTC
CDR3 protein: CASSPDSSYEQYF

V gene: TRBV6-6
clone size: .
J gene: TRBJ2-7
D gene: .
CDR3 DNA: TGTGCCAGCAGTTACTTTCGGCTAGCGCTCTCCTACGAGCAGTACTTC
CDR3 protein: CASSYFRLALSYEQYF

V gene: TRBV6-5
clone size: .
J gene: TRBJ1-1
D gene: TRBD1
CDR3 DNA: TGTGCCAGCAGCCCTCCGGGACAGTCTGAAGCTTTCTTT
CDR3 protein: CASSPPGQSEAFF

V gene: TRBV5-5
clone size: .
J gene: TRBJ2-3
D gene: TRBD1
CDR3 DNA: TGTGCCAGCAGGAGGACAGGCTCCCCAGATACGCAGTATTTT
CDR3 protein: CASRRTGSPDTQYF

V gene: TRBV7-9
clone size: .
J gene: TRBJ1-1
D gene: .
CDR3 DNA: TGTGCCAGCAGCTCGACCGGGACTAACACTGAAGCTTTCTTT
CDR3 protein: CASSSTGTNTEAFF

V gene: TRBV6-4
clone size: .
J gene: TRBJ2-1
D gene: TRBD2
CDR3 DNA: TGTGCCAGCAGCCCGTCAGGGATTAGCGGGGGAAGCTCCTACAATGAGCAGTTCTTC
CDR3 protein: CASSPSGISGGSSYNEQFF

V gene: TRBV11-2
clone size: .
J gene: TRBJ2-1
D gene: TRBD2
CDR3 DNA: TGTGCCAGCAGCTTAAGGAGCGGGGGCCTTGGGGATGAGCAGTTCTTC
CDR3 protein: CASSLRSGGLGDEQFF